The 22 T cell receptor beta chains listed next were all sequenced from one sample in a study of Ad26.COV2.S vaccination and SARS-CoV-2 variants. Clones were sequenced by immunoSEQ multiplex PCR, and TCRdb holds only the in-frame ones, with some missing. The sample contains about 450,000 clones, 80% to 90% of which appear only once. Treatment denoted: roughly 18 received Ad26.COV2.S at low or high dose, single or two shots; about 5 received placebo; per-sample allocation not given. Sampling was done on day 63 after the first vaccine or placebo injection. The material was peripheral blood, obtained in a trial of Ad26.COV2.S vaccine versus placebo. The receptors originated from a person aged 18-65 years who received the Ad26.COV2.S COVID-19 vaccine or a placebo.

The rearrangement uses TRBV7-9 and TRBJ2-1; D not resolved. This CDR3 has 14 amino acids. The V gene's germline CDR1 is SEHNR and CDR2 FQNEAQ (reference sequence). The germline V and J ends were trimmed by 1 base and 5 bases, with 9 bases remaining between them. Written as DNA, the CDR3 is TGTGCCAGCAGCTTAGGGACGGCCGACAATGAGCAGTTCTTC. It specifies CASSLGTADNEQFF. The whole variable domain, remainder taken from reference TRBV7-9 and TRBJ2-1, is DTGVSQNPRHKITKRGQNVTFRCDPISEHNRLYWYRQTLGQGPEFLTYFQNEAQLEKSRLLSDRFSAERPKGSFSTLEIQRTEQGDSAMYLCASSLGTADNEQFFGPGTRLTVL.

The chain recombines TRBV5-6 with TRBJ2-3; tentatively, D is TRBD1 (6 bases). Germline-derived CDR1 and CDR2 are SGHDT and YYEEEE. V lost 4 bases to trimming and J lost 5 bases, with 14 bases between them. The CDR3 totals 14 residues. In DNA form, the CDR3 reads TGTGCCAGCAGCCTAAATCTAGGGGGAGATACGCAGTATTTT. It yields the protein CASSLNLGGDTQYF.

The chain links TRBV2 to TRBJ1-2; 7 positions agree with TRBD1. This CDR3 spans 15 amino acids. After removal of 6 bases from V and 5 bases from J, the junction contained 12 bases not matched to a gene. In germline, CDR1 is SNHLY, CDR2 FYNNEI. CDR3: CASSNGQGQPYGYTF. The CDR3 DNA reads as TGTGCCAGCAGCAACGGGCAGGGACAGCCTTATGGCTACACCTTC.

This rearrangement joins TRBV9 to TRBJ1-2; D not certain. The CDR3 spans 12 residues. Trimming shortened V by 0 bases and J by 8 bases, and 8 bases separated the two germline ends. Germline assignment: CDR1 SGDLS and CDR2 YYNGEE. The CDR3 region is CASSVGLFGYTF. In DNA form, the CDR3 reads TGTGCCAGCAGCGTAGGGCTTTTCGGCTACACCTTC.

The rearrangement joins TRBV6-5 to TRBJ2-7; possible D gene TRBD1, 6 bases. The germline CDR1 and CDR2 sequences are MNHEY and SVGAGI. Trimming stripped 6 bases from V and 8 bases from J, with 20 bases between. The CDR3 has 14 amino acids. Written as DNA, the CDR3 is TGTGCCAGCAGCATTCGTAGACAGGTGGAAAAGCAGTACTTC. Protein: CASSIRRQVEKQYF.

This clone occurred a few times. The chain couples TRBV10-3 to TRBJ1-5; D not certain. This CDR3 comprises 14 residues. The V and J ends lost 3 bases and 2 bases respectively, with 8 bases between them. The germline CDR1 and CDR2 sequences are ENHRY and SYGVKD. CDR3: CAISEGLGNQPQHF. The CDR3 DNA reads TGTGCCATCAGTGAAGGGTTGGGCAATCAGCCCCAGCATTTT.

The J gene is TRBJ2-3, the V gene TRBV12-3 or TRBV12-4; D is ambiguous. This CDR3 region has 13 residues. V was shortened by 7 bases and J by 0 bases, with 8 bases between the two germline ends. CDR3 DNA sequence: TGTGCCAGCACAGTGGGGAGCACAGATACGCAGTATTTT. Translated: CASTVGSTDTQYF.

CDR3 residues: CASRDFLWDEQFF. The CDR3 bases are TGCGCCAGCAGGGACTTCCTTTGGGATGAGCAGTTCTTC. V usage is TRBV5-1 and J usage is TRBJ2-1, with D perhaps matching TRBD2 (5 bases). The germline CDR1 and CDR2 sequences are SGHRS and YFSETQ. There are 13 residues in the CDR3. V was cut by 5 bases and J by 8 bases, with 14 bases left in between.

The chain uses TRBV4-1 and TRBJ2-3; D gene uncertain. The germline V gene encodes CDR1 MGHRA and CDR2 YSYEKL. This CDR3 region has 16 residues. V was pared by 0 bases and J by 2 bases, with 12 bases between. CDR3 residues: CASSQEWGSNTDTQYF. CDR3 DNA sequence: TGCGCCAGCAGCCAAGAATGGGGTTCTAACACAGATACGCAGTATTTT.

The chain couples TRBV6-2 or TRBV6-3 to TRBJ2-7, with D hard to call. Trimming cost V 5 bases and J 7 bases, with 21 bases left between them. The germline V gene encodes CDR1 MNHEY and CDR2 SVGEGT. CDR3 size: 15 residues. The CDR3 DNA follows: TGTGCCAGCAGTCGGCCATCGACGGCCCTACGAGAGCAGTACGTC. It encodes CASSRPSTALREQYV.

The V gene is TRBV3-1 (or the pseudogene TRBV3-2), the J gene TRBJ2-2, with D unresolved. The CDR3 spans 13 residues. Germline-derived CDR1 and CDR2 are LGHDT and YNNKEL (reference sequence). V was pared by 6 bases and J by 4 bases, with 9 bases between. This chain's CDR3 is CASSFLGTGELFF. CDR3 DNA: TGTGCCAGCAGTTTCTTAGGCACCGGGGAGCTGTTTTTT.

This clone was seen once. V gene TRBV9 combines with J gene TRBJ1-1; 9 bases agree with TRBD1. CDR1 and CDR2 from the germline V gene are SGDLS and YYNGEE. Unmatched junction bases numbered 4, after V lost 0 bases and J lost 10 bases. This CDR3 spans 13 amino acids. CDR3 loop: CASSVEGQGAAFF. CDR3 sequence (DNA): TGTGCCAGCAGCGTAGAGGGACAGGGTGCAGCTTTCTTT.

This rearrangement joins TRBV4-3 to TRBJ1-5; D gene unclear. This CDR3 comprises 14 residues. CDR1 LGHNA and CDR2 YSLEER come from the germline V gene. Trimming pared 0 bases from V and 6 bases from J, leaving 9 bases between. The CDR3 loop reads CASSQEKGTQPQHF. CDR3 DNA sequence: TGCGCCAGCAGCCAAGAGAAGGGTACTCAGCCCCAGCATTTT.

Only one count was recorded for this clone. The V call is TRBV15, the J call TRBJ1-2; 7 bases are shared with TRBD1. CDR1 LNHNV and CDR2 YYDKDF come from the germline V gene (reference sequence). The junction had 10 bases not matched to a gene; V was cut back by 3 bases and J by 6 bases. The CDR3 totals 15 residues. The CDR3 coding sequence is TGTGCCACCAGCAGTTTAACAGGGGCGATTGATGGCTACACCTTC. This translates into CATSSLTGAIDGYTF.

The chain uses TRBV3-1 (or the pseudogene TRBV3-2) and TRBJ1-3, with 10 nucleotides matching TRBD1. V gave up 1 base and J gave up 3 bases; unmatched junction bases: 12. The CDR3 has 19 amino acids. The germline CDR1 and CDR2 sequences are LGHDT and YNNKEL (reference sequence). The CDR3 nucleotides read TGTGCCAGCAGCCAAGCGTATGACCGGGACAGGGGTGGTGGAAACACCATATATTTT. This sequence encodes CASSQAYDRDRGGGNTIYF.

Turning to this clone: In the same sample, other DNA sequences code for this CDR3. This sequence joins TRBV9 and TRBJ2-5; no clear D. The CDR3 consists of 13 residues. V dropped 2 bases and J dropped 2 bases, with 7 bases sitting between them. CDR1 SGDLS and CDR2 YYNGEE come from the germline V gene. The CDR3 spells CASSVSSQETQYF. CDR3 DNA: TGTGCCAGCAGCGTTTCCAGTCAAGAGACCCAGTACTTC.

The V and J genes are TRBV2 and TRBJ2-1; TRBD2 aligns across 7 bases. Per the germline V gene, CDR1 is SNHLY and CDR2 is FYNNEI. The CDR3 has 14 residues. J gave up 3 bases and V 7 bases, and 6 bases lay outside the gene matches. The CDR3 loop reads CASTKWEGYNEQFF. The CDR3 DNA follows: TGTGCCAGCACGAAGTGGGAGGGCTACAATGAGCAGTTCTTC.

In its sample, this clone was seen a few times. The same CDR3 can be traced to other DNA sequences in this sample. The genes are TRBV2 and TRBJ2-5; D remains ambiguous. The CDR3 is 11 amino acids. V lost 1 base to trimming and J lost 5 bases, with 2 bases between them. Germline CDR1 reads SNHLY; CDR2 reads FYNNEI. The CDR3 DNA reads TGTGCCAGCAGTGAAGGGGAGACCCAGTACTTC. Translated, it gives CASSEGETQYF.

The gene calls are TRBV7-9 and TRBJ1-5, with 9 bases lining up with TRBD1. Germline CDR1 reads SEHNR; CDR2 reads FQNEAQ (reference sequence). The CDR3 runs to 15 residues. The J segment lost 6 bases and the V segment lost 5 bases, leaving 8 bases of the junction unmatched. The CDR3 protein is CASSPVDRGTQPQHF. CDR3 sequence (DNA): TGTGCCAGCAGCCCCGTCGACAGGGGGACTCAGCCCCAGCATTTT.

The rearrangement links TRBV9 to TRBJ1-3; D is perhaps TRBD1 (6 bases). This CDR3 has 16 amino acids. V shed 2 bases and J shed 2 bases, with 14 bases lying between them. Germline V gene lookup returns CDR1 SGDLS and CDR2 YYNGEE. CDR3 coding DNA: TGTGCCAGCAGCGTTCAGGGGTCTCTAACTGGAAACACCATATATTTT. It codes for CASSVQGSLTGNTIYF. Based on the CDR3 plus reference TRBV9 and TRBJ1-3, the full variable domain is DSGVTQTPKHLITATGQRVTLRCSPRSGDLSVYWYQQSLDQGLQFLIQYYNGEERAKGNILERFSAQQFPDLHSELNLSSLELGDSALYFCASSVQGSLTGNTIYFGEGSWLTVV.

J is TRBJ1-2 and V is TRBV2; TRBD1 might be the D (6 bases). Looked up from germline, CDR1 is SNHLY and CDR2 is FYNNEI. This CDR3 contains 14 residues. CDR3 DNA: TGTGCAGGGGGACTCTGGTCGGGGGTCTATGGCTACACCTTC. Protein sequence: CAGGLWSGVYGYTF.

The chain joins TRBV11-2 to TRBJ1-2; D unresolved. The germline V gene encodes CDR1 SGHAT and CDR2 FQNNGV. The CDR3 runs to 14 residues. V was trimmed by 4 bases and J by 5 bases, leaving 14 bases between them. For the CDR3, the DNA is TGTGCCAGCAGCTCCTGGGCAGGCATTTATGGCTACACCTTC. Its protein is CASSSWAGIYGYTF.